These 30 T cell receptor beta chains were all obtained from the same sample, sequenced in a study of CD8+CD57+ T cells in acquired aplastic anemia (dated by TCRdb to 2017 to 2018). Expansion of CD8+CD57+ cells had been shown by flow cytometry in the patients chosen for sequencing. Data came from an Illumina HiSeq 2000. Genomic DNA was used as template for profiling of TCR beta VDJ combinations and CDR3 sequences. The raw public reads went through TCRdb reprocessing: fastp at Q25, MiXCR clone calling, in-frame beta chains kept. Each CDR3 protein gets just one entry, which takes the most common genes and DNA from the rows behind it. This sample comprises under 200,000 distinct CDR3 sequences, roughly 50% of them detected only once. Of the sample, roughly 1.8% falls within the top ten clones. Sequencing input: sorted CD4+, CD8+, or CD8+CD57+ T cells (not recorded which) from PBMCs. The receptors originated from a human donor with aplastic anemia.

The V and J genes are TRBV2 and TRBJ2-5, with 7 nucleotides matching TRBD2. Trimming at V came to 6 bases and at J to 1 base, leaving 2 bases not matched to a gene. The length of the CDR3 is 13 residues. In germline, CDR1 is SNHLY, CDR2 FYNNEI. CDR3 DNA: TGTGCCAGCAGCGGGGGGACCCAAGAGACCCAGTACTTC. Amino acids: CASSGGTQETQYF. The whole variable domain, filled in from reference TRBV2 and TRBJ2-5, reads EPEVTQTPSHQVTQMGQEVILRCVPISNHLYFYWYRQILGQKVEFLVSFYNNEISEKSEIFDDQFSVERPDGSNFTLKIRSTKLEDSAMYFCASSGGTQETQYFGPGTRLLVL.

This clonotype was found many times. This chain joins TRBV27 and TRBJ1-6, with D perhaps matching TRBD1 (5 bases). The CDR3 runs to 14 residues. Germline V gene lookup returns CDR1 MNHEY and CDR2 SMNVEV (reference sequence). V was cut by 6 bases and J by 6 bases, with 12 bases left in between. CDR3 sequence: CASRRDRTNSPLHF. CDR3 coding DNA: TGTGCCAGCAGACGGGACCGAACTAATTCACCCCTCCACTTT.

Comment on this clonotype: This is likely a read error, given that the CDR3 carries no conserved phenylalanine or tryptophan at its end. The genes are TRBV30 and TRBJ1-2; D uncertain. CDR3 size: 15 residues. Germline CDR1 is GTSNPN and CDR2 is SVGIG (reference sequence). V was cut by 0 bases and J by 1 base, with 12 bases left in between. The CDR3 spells CAWSVLPSLNYGYTS. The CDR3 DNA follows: TGTGCCTGGAGTGTCCTACCTAGCCTTAACTATGGCTACACCTCC.

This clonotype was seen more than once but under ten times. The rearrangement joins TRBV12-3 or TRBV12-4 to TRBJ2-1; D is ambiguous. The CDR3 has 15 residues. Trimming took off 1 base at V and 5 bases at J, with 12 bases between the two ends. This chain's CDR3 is CASSLGIPRHNEQFF. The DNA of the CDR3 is TGTGCCAGCAGTTTAGGGATCCCGAGACACAATGAGCAGTTCTTC.

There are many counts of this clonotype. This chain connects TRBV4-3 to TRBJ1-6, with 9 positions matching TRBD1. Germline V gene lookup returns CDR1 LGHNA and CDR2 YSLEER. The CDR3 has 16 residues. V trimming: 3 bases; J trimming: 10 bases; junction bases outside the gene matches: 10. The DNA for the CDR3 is TGCGCCAGCAGCCAGGAACCGGGACAGGGCCTATCACCCCTCCACTTT. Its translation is CASSQEPGQGLSPLHF.

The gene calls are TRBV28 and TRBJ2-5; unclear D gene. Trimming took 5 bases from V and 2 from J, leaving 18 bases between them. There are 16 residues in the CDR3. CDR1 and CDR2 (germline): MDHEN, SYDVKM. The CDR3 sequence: CASSRPGRSRQETQYF. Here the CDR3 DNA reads TGTGCCAGCAGTAGACCCGGACGGTCAAGGCAAGAGACCCAGTACTTC.

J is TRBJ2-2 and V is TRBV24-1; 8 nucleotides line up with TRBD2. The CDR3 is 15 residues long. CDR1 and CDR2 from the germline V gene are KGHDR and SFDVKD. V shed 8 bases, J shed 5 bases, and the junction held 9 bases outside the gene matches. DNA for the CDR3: TGTGCCACCATGCCGGGGGGGGCGCGTACCGGGGAGCTGTTTTTT. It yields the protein CATMPGGARTGELFF.

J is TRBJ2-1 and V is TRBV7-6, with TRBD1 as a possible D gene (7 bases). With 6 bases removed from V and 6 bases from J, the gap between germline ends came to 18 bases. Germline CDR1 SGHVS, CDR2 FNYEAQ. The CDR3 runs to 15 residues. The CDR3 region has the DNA TGTGCCAGCAGTCTGGTCCAGGGGGAGGTCAATGAGCAGTTCTTC. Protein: CASSLVQGEVNEQFF. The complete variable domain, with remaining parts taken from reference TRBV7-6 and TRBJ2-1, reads GAGVSQSPRYKVTKRGQDVALRCDPISGHVSLYWYRQALGQGPEFLTYFNYEAQQDKSGLPNDRFSAERPEGSISTLTIQRTEQRDSAMYRCASSLVQGEVNEQFFGPGTRLTVL.

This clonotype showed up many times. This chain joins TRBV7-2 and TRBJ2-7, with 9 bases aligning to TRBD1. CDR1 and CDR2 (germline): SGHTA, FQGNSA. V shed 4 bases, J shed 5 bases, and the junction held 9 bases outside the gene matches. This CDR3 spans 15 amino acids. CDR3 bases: TGTGCCAGCAGCTCTACCGGGACAGGGTGGAACGAGCAGTACTTC. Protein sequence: CASSSTGTGWNEQYF.

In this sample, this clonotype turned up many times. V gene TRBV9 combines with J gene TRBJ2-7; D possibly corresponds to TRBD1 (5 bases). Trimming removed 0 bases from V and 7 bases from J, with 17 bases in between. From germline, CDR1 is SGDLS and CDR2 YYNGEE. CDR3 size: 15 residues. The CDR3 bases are TGTGCCAGCAGCGTAGGCTTGGGGCGTTTGGAAGAGCAGTACTTC. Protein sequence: CASSVGLGRLEEQYF.

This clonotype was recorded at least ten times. This CDR3 is CASSRAVGVENTEAFF. In DNA, the CDR3 is TGTGCCAGTAGTCGGGCGGTGGGGGTTGAAAACACTGAAGCTTTCTTT. The V and J genes are TRBV19 and TRBJ1-1, with D maybe TRBD1 (5 bases). Trimming pared 5 bases from V and 2 bases from J, leaving 18 bases between. CDR3 length: 16 residues. Germline loops: CDR1 LNHDA, CDR2 SQIVND (reference sequence). Together with reference TRBV19 and TRBJ1-1, the CDR3 gives the full variable domain: DGGITQSPKYLFRKEGQNVTLSCEQNLNHDAMYWYRQDPGQGLRLIYYSQIVNDFQKGDIAEGYSVSREKKESFPLTVTSAQKNPTAFYLCASSRAVGVENTEAFFGQGTRLTVV.

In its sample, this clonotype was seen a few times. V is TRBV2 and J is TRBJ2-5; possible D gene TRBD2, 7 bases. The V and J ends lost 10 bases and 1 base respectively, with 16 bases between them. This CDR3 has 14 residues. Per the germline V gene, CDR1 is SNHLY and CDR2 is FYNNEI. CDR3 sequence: CAISARGAQETQYF. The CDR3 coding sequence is TGTGCCATCAGCGCCCGGGGGGCCCAAGAGACCCAGTACTTC.

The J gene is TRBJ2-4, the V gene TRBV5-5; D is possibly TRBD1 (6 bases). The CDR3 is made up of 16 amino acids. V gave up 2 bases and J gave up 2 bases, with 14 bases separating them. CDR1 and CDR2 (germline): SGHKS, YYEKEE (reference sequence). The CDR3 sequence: CASSLFQGLTKNIQYF. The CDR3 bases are TGTGCCAGCAGCTTATTCCAGGGGTTGACCAAAAACATTCAGTACTTC.

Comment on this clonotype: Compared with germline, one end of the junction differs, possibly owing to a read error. The CDR3 loop is CASSVEAARDTQYF. The CDR3 DNA sequence: TGTGCCAGCAGCGTAGAAGCGGCCCGGGATACGCAGTATTTT. V and J are TRBV11-2 and TRBJ2-3, with a possible D match to TRBD2 (5 bases). The V gene's germline CDR1 is SGHAT and CDR2 FQNNGV. The CDR3 spans 14 residues.

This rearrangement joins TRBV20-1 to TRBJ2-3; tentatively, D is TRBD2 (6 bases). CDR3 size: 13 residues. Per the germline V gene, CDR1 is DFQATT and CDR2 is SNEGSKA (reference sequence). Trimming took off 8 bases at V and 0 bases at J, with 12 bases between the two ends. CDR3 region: CSSSGSSTDTQYF. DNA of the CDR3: TGCAGTTCGAGCGGGTCTAGCACAGATACGCAGTATTTT.

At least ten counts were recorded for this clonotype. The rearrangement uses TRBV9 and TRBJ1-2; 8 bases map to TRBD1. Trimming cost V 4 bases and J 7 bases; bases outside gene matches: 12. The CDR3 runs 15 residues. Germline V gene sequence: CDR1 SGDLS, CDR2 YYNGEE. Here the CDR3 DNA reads TGTGCCAGCAGCAACACCAGGGGCAGGGGGCCTGGCTACACCTTC. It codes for CASSNTRGRGPGYTF.

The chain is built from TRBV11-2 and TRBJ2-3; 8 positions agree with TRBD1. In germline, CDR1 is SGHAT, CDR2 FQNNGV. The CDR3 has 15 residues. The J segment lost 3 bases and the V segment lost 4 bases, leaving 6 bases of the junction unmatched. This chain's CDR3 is CASSSGQEFTDTQYF. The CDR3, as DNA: TGTGCCAGCAGCTCGGGACAGGAGTTTACAGATACGCAGTATTTT.

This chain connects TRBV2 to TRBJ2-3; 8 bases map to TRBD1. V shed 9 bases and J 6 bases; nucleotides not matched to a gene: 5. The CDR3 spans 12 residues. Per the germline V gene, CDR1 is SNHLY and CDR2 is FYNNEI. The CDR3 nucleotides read TGTGCCAGTCCGGACAGGGTCGATACGCAGTATTTT. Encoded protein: CASPDRVDTQYF.

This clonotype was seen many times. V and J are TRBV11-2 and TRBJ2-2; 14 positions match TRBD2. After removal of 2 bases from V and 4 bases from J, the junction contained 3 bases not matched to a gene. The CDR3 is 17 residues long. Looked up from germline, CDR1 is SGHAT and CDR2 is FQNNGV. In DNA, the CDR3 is TGTGCCAGCAGCTTAAAAGGGACTAGCGGGAGCACCGGGGAGCTGTTTTTT. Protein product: CASSLKGTSGSTGELFF.

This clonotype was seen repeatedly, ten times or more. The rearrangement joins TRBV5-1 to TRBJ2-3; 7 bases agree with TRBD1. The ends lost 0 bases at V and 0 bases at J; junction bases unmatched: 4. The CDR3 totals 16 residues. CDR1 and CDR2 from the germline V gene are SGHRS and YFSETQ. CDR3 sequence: CASSLDDRVSTDTQYF. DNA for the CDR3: TGCGCCAGCAGCTTGGACGACAGGGTTAGCACAGATACGCAGTATTTT. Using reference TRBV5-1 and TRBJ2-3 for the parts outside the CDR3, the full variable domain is KAGVTQTPRYLIKTRGQQVTLSCSPISGHRSVSWYQQTPGQGLQFLFEYFSETQRNKGNFPGRFSGRQFSNSRSEMNVSTLELGDSALYLCASSLDDRVSTDTQYFGPGTRLTVL.

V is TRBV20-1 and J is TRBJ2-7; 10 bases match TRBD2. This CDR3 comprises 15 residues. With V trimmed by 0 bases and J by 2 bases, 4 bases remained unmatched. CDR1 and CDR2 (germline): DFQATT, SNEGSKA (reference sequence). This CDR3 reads CSARELAGSPYEQYF. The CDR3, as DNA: TGCAGTGCTAGAGAACTAGCGGGATCACCCTACGAGCAGTACTTC.

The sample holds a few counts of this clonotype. The CDR3 loop is CATSYWSGGSTDTQYF. The CDR3 bases are TGTGCCACCAGCTATTGGTCGGGAGGTAGTACAGATACGCAGTATTTT. V is TRBV15 and J is TRBJ2-3; 7 nucleotides line up with TRBD2. The CDR3 runs to 16 residues. V lost 5 bases to trimming and J lost 3 bases; unmatched junction nucleotides: 11. CDR1 LNHNV and CDR2 YYDKDF come from the germline V gene (reference sequence).

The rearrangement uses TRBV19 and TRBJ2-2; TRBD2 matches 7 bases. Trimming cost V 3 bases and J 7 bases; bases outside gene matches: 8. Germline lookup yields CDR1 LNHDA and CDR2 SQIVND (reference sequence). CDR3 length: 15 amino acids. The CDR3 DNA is TGTGCCAGTAGTATCGGCGGGAGAAGGATCGGGGAGCTGTTTTTT. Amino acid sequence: CASSIGGRRIGELFF.

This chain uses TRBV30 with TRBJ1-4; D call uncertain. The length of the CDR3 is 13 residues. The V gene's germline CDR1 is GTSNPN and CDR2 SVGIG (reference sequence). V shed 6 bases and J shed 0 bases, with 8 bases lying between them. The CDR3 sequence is CACTAATNEKLFF. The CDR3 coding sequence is TGTGCCTGTACAGCAGCAACTAATGAAAAACTGTTTTTT.

The CDR3 nucleotides are TGTGCCAGCACCGGACTAGCGTTGGGGGATACGCAGTATTTT. Translating gives CASTGLALGDTQYF. The gene calls are TRBV2 and TRBJ2-3, with 9 bases aligning to TRBD2. Losses at the gene ends were 7 bases for V and 6 bases for J; bases not matched to a gene: 8. CDR1 is SNHLY and CDR2 is FYNNEI in the germline V gene. This CDR3 is built from 14 residues.

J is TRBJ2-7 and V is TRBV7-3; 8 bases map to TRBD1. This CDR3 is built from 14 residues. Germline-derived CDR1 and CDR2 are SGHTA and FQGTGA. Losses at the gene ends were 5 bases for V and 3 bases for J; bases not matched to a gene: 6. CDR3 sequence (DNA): TGTGCCAGCAGCCGTTGGGACAGGCTCTACGAGCAGTACTTC. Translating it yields CASSRWDRLYEQYF.

DNA of the CDR3: TGTGCCAGCAGCCCGGGACAGCCAACTAATGAAAAACTGTTTTTT. It specifies CASSPGQPTNEKLFF. This chain connects TRBV7-2 to TRBJ1-4; TRBD1 aligns across 7 bases. The CDR3 has 15 residues. The germline gives CDR1 SGHTA, CDR2 FQGNSA. The junction had 3 bases not matched to a gene; V was cut back by 5 bases and J by 0 bases.

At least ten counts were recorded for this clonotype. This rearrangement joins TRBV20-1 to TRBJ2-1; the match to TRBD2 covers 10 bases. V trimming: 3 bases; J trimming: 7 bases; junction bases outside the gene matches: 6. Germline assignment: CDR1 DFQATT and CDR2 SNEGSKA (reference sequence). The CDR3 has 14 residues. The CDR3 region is CSARALAGINEQFF. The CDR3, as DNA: TGCAGTGCTAGGGCACTAGCGGGGATTAATGAGCAGTTCTTC.

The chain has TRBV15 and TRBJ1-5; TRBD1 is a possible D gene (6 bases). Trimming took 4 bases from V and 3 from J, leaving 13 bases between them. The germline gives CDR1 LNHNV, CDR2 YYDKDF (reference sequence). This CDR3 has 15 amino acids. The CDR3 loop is CATSTRRDINQPQHF. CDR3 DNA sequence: TGTGCCACCAGCACGCGAAGGGACATCAATCAGCCCCAGCATTTT.

The CDR3 coding sequence is TGTGCCAGCAGCCAAGAAGGGACAGGTTTCTTCCGGGAGGACTACGAGCAGTACTTC. It specifies CASSQEGTGFFREDYEQYF. The V and J genes are TRBV3-1 and TRBJ2-7; possible D gene TRBD1, 8 bases. The CDR3 runs to 19 residues. Trimming stripped 0 bases from V and 3 bases from J, with 24 bases between. Germline V gene sequence: CDR1 LGHDT, CDR2 YNNKEL (reference sequence).